Following are 5 T cell receptor beta chains from one sample sequenced in a study of cytomegalovirus exposure and HLA in healthy donors. The study ran its PCR with 60 Vbeta and 13 Jbeta primers. Using immunoSEQ multiplex PCR, the repertoire was profiled, and TCRdb retains in-frame clones only, with some absent. The profile shows 150,000 to 200,000 clones, around 78% of them singletons. What was sequenced was PBMCs. Receptor source: a woman in her 30s in good health and CMV-seropositive.

The gene calls are TRBV5-4 and TRBJ2-7; 8 nucleotides agree with TRBD2. Germline CDR1 is SGHNT and CDR2 is YYREEE (reference sequence). The CDR3 extends over 14 amino acids. With V trimmed by 2 bases and J by 3 bases, 4 bases remained unmatched. The CDR3 coding sequence is TGTGCCAGCAGCTTCGGGGGGGTTTACTACGAGCAGTACTTC. Translation: CASSFGGVYYEQYF.

CDR3 nucleotides: TGCGCCAGCAGCTTGGATGCACTAGCGGGAGGTTGGAATGAGCAGTTCTTC. This sequence encodes CASSLDALAGGWNEQFF. This chain joins TRBV5-1 and TRBJ2-1, with TRBD2 identical over 12 bases. V trimming: 0 bases; J trimming: 7 bases; junction bases outside the gene matches: 8. Germline lookup yields CDR1 SGHRS and CDR2 YFSETQ. The CDR3 extends over 17 amino acids. Full variable domain (outside the CDR3, taken from reference TRBV5-1 and TRBJ2-1): KAGVTQTPRYLIKTRGQQVTLSCSPISGHRSVSWYQQTPGQGLQFLFEYFSETQRNKGNFPGRFSGRQFSNSRSEMNVSTLELGDSALYLCASSLDALAGGWNEQFFGPGTRLTVL.

This clone has just one count. This chain connects TRBV29-1 to TRBJ2-2; TRBD1 matches 11 bases. Germline CDR1 reads SQVTM; CDR2 reads ANQGSEA. The CDR3 length is 15 residues. V was pared by 7 bases and J by 5 bases, with 9 bases of the junction left unmatched. CDR3: CSGLDRGRNTGELFF. In nucleotides, the CDR3 is TGCAGCGGCCTGGACAGGGGGCGCAATACCGGGGAGCTGTTTTTT.

This clone showed up just a few times. This chain connects TRBV25-1 to TRBJ1-5, with D perhaps matching TRBD1 (6 bases). The CDR3 is 15 residues long. Germline CDR1 reads MGHDK; CDR2 reads SYGVNS. With 3 bases removed from V and 6 bases from J, the gap between germline ends came to 15 bases. CDR3 coding DNA: TGTGCCAGCAGTGATGGGGCAGGGGTGGGTCAGCCCCAGCATTTT. Translated: CASSDGAGVGQPQHF.

V and J are TRBV2 and TRBJ1-1; no definite D call. CDR1 and CDR2 from the germline V gene are SNHLY and FYNNEI. The V gene lost 6 bases and the J gene lost 8 bases, with 7 bases spanning the gap. This CDR3 has 10 residues. For the CDR3, the DNA is TGTGCCAGCAGATTAAAAGAAGCTTTCTTT. It is translated as CASRLKEAFF. Using reference TRBV2 and TRBJ1-1 for the parts outside the CDR3, the full variable domain is EPEVTQTPSHQVTQMGQEVILRCVPISNHLYFYWYRQILGQKVEFLVSFYNNEISEKSEIFDDQFSVERPDGSNFTLKIRSTKLEDSAMYFCASRLKEAFFGQGTRLTVV.